This T cell receptor (beta chain) was documented in a study of T cell changes during pregnancy in multiple sclerosis. The assay was immunoSEQ multiplex PCR, and TCRdb's table has in-frame clones only and misses some. The profile shows tens of thousands of clones, around 94% of them singletons. The CDR3 runs 14 residues. Germline lookup yields CDR1 MNHNY and CDR2 SVGAGI (reference sequence). Trimming removed 1 base from V and 5 bases from J, with 9 bases in between. This clone was found once. This chain connects TRBV6-6 to TRBJ2-1; D is perhaps TRBD2 (5 bases). The sequence was collected from a female donor in good health, enrolled as a control in a pregnancy study. The sequenced sample was peripheral blood, obtained in the third trimester of pregnancy. The CDR3: CASSYFGVDNEQFF. For the CDR3, the DNA is TGTGCCAGCAGTTACTTCGGGGTGGACAATGAGCAGTTCTTC.